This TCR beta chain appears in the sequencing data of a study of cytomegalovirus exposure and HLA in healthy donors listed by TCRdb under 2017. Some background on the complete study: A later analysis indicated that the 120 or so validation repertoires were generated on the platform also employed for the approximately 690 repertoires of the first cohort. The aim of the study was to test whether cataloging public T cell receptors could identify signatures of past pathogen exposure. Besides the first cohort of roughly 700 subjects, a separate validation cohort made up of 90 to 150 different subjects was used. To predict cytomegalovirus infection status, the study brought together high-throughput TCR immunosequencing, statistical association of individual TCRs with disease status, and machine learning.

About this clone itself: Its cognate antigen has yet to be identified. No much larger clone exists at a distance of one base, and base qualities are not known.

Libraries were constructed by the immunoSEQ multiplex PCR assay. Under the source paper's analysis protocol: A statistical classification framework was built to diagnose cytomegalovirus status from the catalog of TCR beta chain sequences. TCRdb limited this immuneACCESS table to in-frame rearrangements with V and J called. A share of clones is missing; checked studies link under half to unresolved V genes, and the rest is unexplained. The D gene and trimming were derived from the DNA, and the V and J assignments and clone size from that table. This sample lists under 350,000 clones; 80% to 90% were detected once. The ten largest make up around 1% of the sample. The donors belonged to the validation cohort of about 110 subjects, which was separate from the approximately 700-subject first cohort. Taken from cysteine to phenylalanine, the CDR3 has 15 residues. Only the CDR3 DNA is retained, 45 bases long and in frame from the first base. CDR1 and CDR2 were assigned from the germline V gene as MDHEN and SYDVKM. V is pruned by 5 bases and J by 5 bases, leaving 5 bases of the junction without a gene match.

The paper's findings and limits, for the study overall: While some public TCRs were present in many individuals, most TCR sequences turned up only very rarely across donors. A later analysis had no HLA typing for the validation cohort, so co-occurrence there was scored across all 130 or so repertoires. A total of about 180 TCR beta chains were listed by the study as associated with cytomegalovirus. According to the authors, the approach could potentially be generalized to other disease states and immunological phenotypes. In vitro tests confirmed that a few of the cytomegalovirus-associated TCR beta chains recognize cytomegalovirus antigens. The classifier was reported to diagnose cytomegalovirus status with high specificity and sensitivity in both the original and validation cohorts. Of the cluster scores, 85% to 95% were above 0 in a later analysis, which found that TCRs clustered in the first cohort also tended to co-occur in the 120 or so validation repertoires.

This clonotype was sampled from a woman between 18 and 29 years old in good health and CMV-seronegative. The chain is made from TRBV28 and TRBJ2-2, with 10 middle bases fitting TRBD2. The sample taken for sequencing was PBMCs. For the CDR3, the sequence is CASSQLAGHTGELFF. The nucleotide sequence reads TGTGCCAGCAGTCAACTAGCGGGGCATACCGGGGAGCTGTTTTTT.